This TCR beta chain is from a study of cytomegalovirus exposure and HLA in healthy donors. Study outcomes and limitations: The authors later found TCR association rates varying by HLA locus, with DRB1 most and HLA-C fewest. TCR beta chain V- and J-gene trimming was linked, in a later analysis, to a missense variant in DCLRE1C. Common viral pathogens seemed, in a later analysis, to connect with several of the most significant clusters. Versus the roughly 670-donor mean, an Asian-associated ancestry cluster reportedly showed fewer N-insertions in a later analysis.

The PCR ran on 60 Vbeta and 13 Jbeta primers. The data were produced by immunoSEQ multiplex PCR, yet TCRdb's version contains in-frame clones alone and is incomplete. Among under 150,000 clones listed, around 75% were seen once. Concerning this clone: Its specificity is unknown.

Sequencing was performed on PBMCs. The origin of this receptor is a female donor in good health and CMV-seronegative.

The DNA of the CDR3 is TGTGCCAGCAGCCTCCGACCGGGGGAGACCCAGTACTTC. This gives the protein CASSLRPGETQYF. This chain joins TRBV5-4 and TRBJ2-5; perhaps TRBD2 as D (5 bases). The CDR3 totals 13 residues. CDR1 is SGHNT, CDR2 YYREEE, per germline (reference sequence). Trimming removed 4 bases at V and 5 bases at J, with 12 bases between.